This TCR beta chain was profiled in a study of blood T cells in healthy people across ages. About the research overall: The capture of about one barcoded beta molecule per two T cells was achieved by template switching.

General study points: With age, beta diversity per million T cells declined roughly linearly, significantly by approximately 40.

This CDR3 comprises 12 residues. Trimming pared 8 bases from V and 4 bases from J, leaving 11 bases between. Germline V CDR1 and CDR2: LGHDT, YNNKEL (reference sequence). The authors ran a second PCR of about 6 to 12 cycles using a sample-barcoded 5' primer and a J-beta primer mix. From the 5' RACE reads, TCRdb called clonotypes with MiXCR, one entry per CDR3 protein. The sample yields 1.5 million to 2 million distinct CDR3 sequences, 25% to 30% seen once. With respect to this clonotype: Its target is unknown.

The sequencing sample was made of blood. This TCR was recovered from a woman aged 25 to 45 in good health. The V and J genes are TRBV3-1 and TRBJ2-5, with D perhaps matching TRBD1 or TRBD2 (5 bases each). The CDR3 reads CASRSGPETQYF. For the CDR3, the DNA is TGTGCCAGCCGGTCGGGGCCAGAGACCCAGTACTTC.